The rows below give T cell receptor beta chains drawn from one sample of a study of blood T cell repertoires in COVID-19. Libraries were prepared by immunoSEQ multiplex PCR; TCRdb keeps only in-frame clonotypes and omits some of them. Of around 400,000 clones in the sample, roughly 90% were seen once. Sequenced: peripheral blood. These receptors were taken from a man in his forties with acute or convalescent COVID-19. Each CDR3 is given with its conserved first and last residue. Fields, in order: D gene, J gene, clone size, V gene, CDR3 DNA, CDR3 protein. D genes are given only for firm matches. Part of the rows lack a size; the others show once, few, many or a class for expanded clones.

TRBD2 | TRBJ2-7 | - | TRBV19 | TGTGCCAGTAGTAGCGAGGCTAGCGGGGCCTACGAGCAGTACTTC | CASSSEASGAYEQYF
- | TRBJ2-1 | - | TRBV9 | TGTGCCAGCAGCCAAAACAATGAGCAGTTCTTC | CASSQNNEQFF
TRBD2 | TRBJ2-7 | - | TRBV24-1 | TGTGCCACCAGTGATCACCTTGGGGGGGGTATCTACGAGCAGTACTTC | CATSDHLGGGIYEQYF
- | TRBJ1-2 | - | TRBV11-2 | TGTGCCAGCAGCCTCAAAGGGGGCTATGGCTACACCTTC | CASSLKGGYGYTF
- | TRBJ1-2 | few | TRBV7-3 | TGTGCCAGCAGCCGCGACAGAGACTATGGCTACACCTTC | CASSRDRDYGYTF
TRBD1 | TRBJ1-5 | - | TRBV19 | TGTGCCAGTACCCGACAGGGTTCTCAGCCCCAGCATTTT | CASTRQGSQPQHF
TRBD1 | TRBJ2-5 | - | TRBV18 | TGTGCCAGCTCACCAGATTGGACAGGGGGCGAGACCCAGTACTTC | CASSPDWTGGETQYF
- | TRBJ2-2 | - | TRBV6-6 | TGTGCCAGCAGTCCAAAGGCGAACAGGTTCCTAAACACCGGGGAGCTGTTTTTT | CASSPKANRFLNTGELFF
- | TRBJ2-5 | - | TRBV5-4 | TGTGCCAGCAGCTTGTGGTCAGGGCGGGGCGGGGAGACCCAGTACTTC | CASSLWSGRGGETQYF
- | TRBJ1-5 | - | TRBV2 | TGTGCCAGCAGTGAAGCGCTTTATACAGGGAGTCAGCCCCAGCATTTT | CASSEALYTGSQPQHF
- | TRBJ2-1 | - | TRBV18 | TGTGCCAGCTCACCTTCCCAGACTTCCTACAATGAGCAGTTCTTC | CASSPSQTSYNEQFF
TRBD1 | TRBJ1-2 | once | TRBV18 | TGTGCCAGCTCACCTGACAGGGACTATGGCTACACCTTC | CASSPDRDYGYTF
TRBD2 | TRBJ2-1 | - | TRBV7-3 | TGTGCCAGCAGCTTAACCCCCCCTAGCGGGAGTAGGGATGAGCAGTTCTTC | CASSLTPPSGSRDEQFF
TRBD2 | TRBJ2-4 | - | TRBV2 | TGTGCCAGCAGTGCCACTAGCGGCGGCATTCAGTACTTC | CASSATSGGIQYF
TRBD2 | TRBJ2-7 | - | TRBV6-6 | TGTGCCAGCAGGCCTCCGGGACTAGTCATCCACGAGCAGTACTTC | CASRPPGLVIHEQYF
TRBD1 | TRBJ2-1 | - | TRBV7-3 | TGTGCCAGCAGCTCTCGGGACAGGGGGATAGAGGGTCCCTACAATGAGCAGTTCTTC | CASSSRDRGIEGPYNEQFF
- | TRBJ2-2 | once | TRBV27 | TGTGCCAGCGCTTACAGGGACGCCACCGGGGAGCTGTTTTTT | CASAYRDATGELFF
TRBD1 | TRBJ1-2 | - | TRBV6-2/TRBV6-3 | TGTGCCAGCAGTTACTCGAGTCGGGACAGGGGGATATTCTCCTATGGCTACACCTTC | CASSYSSRDRGIFSYGYTF
- | TRBJ2-1 | - | TRBV11-3 | TGTGCCAGCAGCTCACACCAAAACGGGGGCAATGAGCAGTTCTTC | CASSSHQNGGNEQFF
- | TRBJ2-1 | - | TRBV7-9 | TGTGCCAGCAGCTTAGCTTCCCGAGGACAGAGAAGCTCCTACAATGAGCAGTTCTTC | CASSLASRGQRSSYNEQFF
- | TRBJ1-2 | - | TRBV15 | TGTGCCACCAGCGAGAGATTCTCCTATGGCTACACCTTC | CATSERFSYGYTF
- | TRBJ1-3 | once | TRBV6-1 | TGTGCCAGCAGTGAAACGGTACAGGGCGGAAACACCATATATTTT | CASSETVQGGNTIYF
- | TRBJ2-5 | - | TRBV20-1 | TGCAGTGCCCCGCGGGGAGAGACCCAGTACTTC | CSAPRGETQYF
- | TRBJ2-3 | once | TRBV29-1 | TGCAGCGTTGGCGACGGACTAATACTATCCACAGATACGCAGTATTTT | CSVGDGLILSTDTQYF
TRBD2 | TRBJ2-2 | - | TRBV11-3 | TGTGCCAGCAGCTTAGGGACTAGCGAGCCGAACGGGGAGCTGTTTTTT | CASSLGTSEPNGELFF
TRBD1 | TRBJ2-2 | - | TRBV24-1 | TGTGCCACCAGTCGACAGGACAGGGGTGCCGGGGAGCTGTTTTTT | CATSRQDRGAGELFF
TRBD1 | TRBJ1-1 | - | TRBV27 | TGTGCCAGCAGTTACACCAGGGGGCTGGCTTTCTTT | CASSYTRGLAFF
TRBD1 | TRBJ2-7 | - | TRBV5-1 | TGCGCCAGCAGCTTGGGGACAGGGAACTACGAGCAGTACTTC | CASSLGTGNYEQYF
- | TRBJ2-2 | - | TRBV5-6 | TGTGCCAGCAGCTTGGACAGTTGGGCCGGGGAGCTGTTTTTT | CASSLDSWAGELFF
- | TRBJ2-2 | - | TRBV27 | TGTGCCAGCAGTTTAGGGCGTTCCGGGGAGCTGTTTTTT | CASSLGRSGELFF
- | TRBJ2-7 | - | TRBV18 | TGTGCCAGCTCACCACAATTGGAGTTTGTAGATAGTTCTCCCGAGCAGTACTTC | CASSPQLEFVDSSPEQYF
TRBD2 | TRBJ2-7 | - | TRBV27 | TGTGCCAGCAGTTTCCTCAGCGGGGGCCCTAACTCCTACGAGCAGTACTTC | CASSFLSGGPNSYEQYF
TRBD1 | TRBJ1-2 | few | TRBV30 | TGTGCCTGGACCCCGGACAGGGATGGCTACACCTTC | CAWTPDRDGYTF
TRBD1 | TRBJ2-5 | - | TRBV7-9 | TGTGCCAGCAGCTTTATGGGACAGGGGGCAGAGACCCAGTACTTC | CASSFMGQGAETQYF
TRBD1 | TRBJ1-5 | few | TRBV27 | TGTGCCAGTGCAGGGGGCGCAGAGCAGCCCCAGCATTTT | CASAGGAEQPQHF
TRBD1 | TRBJ2-7 | once | TRBV28 | TGTGCCAGCACCGAAGGGACAGGGTATCGCGAGCAGTACTTC | CASTEGTGYREQYF
- | TRBJ2-1 | - | TRBV2 | TGTGCCAGCAGCTCAGGGCCCTACAATGAGCAGTTCTTC | CASSSGPYNEQFF
- | TRBJ2-2 | once | TRBV7-3 | TGTGCCAGCAGCAATTATCCTTTTCCCACCGGGGAGCTGTTTTTT | CASSNYPFPTGELFF
TRBD1 | TRBJ2-5 | - | TRBV5-1 | TGCGCCAGCAGCCCGGGACAGGGCCAAGAGACCCAGTACTTC | CASSPGQGQETQYF
- | TRBJ1-1 | - | TRBV19 | TGTGCCAGTAGTATGCAGGGGCCCCACACTGAAGCTTTCTTT | CASSMQGPHTEAFF
- | TRBJ2-3 | - | TRBV14 | TGTGCCAGCAGCCAAGATCTGTCCGGGGGGCCTACAGATACGCAGTATTTT | CASSQDLSGGPTDTQYF
- | TRBJ1-6 | - | TRBV28 | TGTGCCAGCAGCATAACGAGGGGCTCGGGAGATTCACCCCTCCACTTT | CASSITRGSGDSPLHF
- | TRBJ2-7 | - | TRBV15 | TGTGCCACCAGCAACCCAGCGGACCCTCTCTCCTACGAGCAGTACTTC | CATSNPADPLSYEQYF
TRBD2 | TRBJ2-1 | - | TRBV4-3 | TGCGCCAGCAGCCAAGATCTGCTAGACGGGGGGAACTACAATGAGCAGTTCTTC | CASSQDLLDGGNYNEQFF
- | TRBJ2-1 | - | TRBV19 | TGTGCCAGTAGTACCCGACTAGGCCCCAGCTCCTACAATGAGCAGTTCTTC | CASSTRLGPSSYNEQFF
- | TRBJ1-2 | - | TRBV5-5 | TGTGCCAGCAGCTTAGGATCGGGGTTCTATGGCTACACCTTC | CASSLGSGFYGYTF
- | TRBJ2-7 | - | TRBV19 | TGTGCCAGTAGTATCCGGGTTGACTCAGCCCAAGACTTC | CASSIRVDSAQDF
- | TRBJ1-6 | - | TRBV2 | TGTGCCAGCAGTGAACAGGAACTTAATTCACCCCTCCACTTT | CASSEQELNSPLHF
- | TRBJ2-4 | - | TRBV15 | TGTGCCACCAGCTCTGACTTACTAGCCAAAAACATTCAGTACTTC | CATSSDLLAKNIQYF
- | TRBJ2-1 | - | TRBV12-3/TRBV12-4 | TGTGCCAGCAGCCGATTCAGAAACAATGAGCAGTTCTTC | CASSRFRNNEQFF
- | TRBJ2-7 | - | TRBV9 | TGTGCCAGCAGCCCTGAGATCGTTGACTACGAGCAGTACTTC | CASSPEIVDYEQYF
- | TRBJ1-1 | once | TRBV15 | TGTGCCACCAGCAGCGGCGGAGGGATCTTGAACACTGAAGCTTTCTTT | CATSSGGGILNTEAFF
- | TRBJ2-1 | - | TRBV7-2 | TGTGCCAGCAGCTTTAACACGGGTAATATTGGGCAGTTCTTC | CASSFNTGNIGQFF
- | TRBJ2-7 | - | TRBV5-1 | TGCGCCAGCAGCTTGCCAGGGGTTCCCTACGAGCAGTACTTC | CASSLPGVPYEQYF